This T cell receptor beta chain comes out of a study of OX40 agonist ivuxolimab in advanced cancers. Study at large: Dose-escalation patients had hepatocellular carcinoma, melanoma, renal cell or head and neck cancer. Whole-study results and caveats: CD4+ and CD8+ blood T cells expanded clonally by week 6 at 0.1 to 3.0 mg/kg. Mean expanded clone counts were higher in CD8+ than CD4+ T cells.

Sequenced by immunoSEQ multiplex PCR; TCRdb stores in-frame clones only, minus some. The sample records approximately 58,000 clones, around 93% being singletons. In the case of this clone: Its antigen is undetermined.

J gave up 4 bases and V 6 bases, and 7 bases lay outside the gene matches. Germline CDR1 is SGHAT and CDR2 is FQNNGV. The CDR3 covers 14 residues. Sample: CD4+ or CD8+ T cells sorted from blood, taken in a trial of the OX40 agonist ivuxolimab. The origin of this receptor is an adult with an advanced solid tumor such as melanoma, head and neck, liver or kidney cancer. The chain joins TRBV11-2 to TRBJ1-2; 8 nucleotides match TRBD1. The CDR3: CASSSPGGPYGYTF. CDR3 bases: TGTGCCAGCAGTTCTCCAGGGGGCCCCTATGGCTACACCTTC.